This is a list of T cell receptor beta chains from one sample in a study of blood T cell repertoires in COVID-19. The table came from immunoSEQ multiplex PCR; TCRdb's copy has only in-frame clones and leaves some out. The top ten clones hold more than 4% of a sample with approximately 280,000 clones, roughly 80% of them seen once. Specimen: PBMCs or T cells enriched from blood (not recorded which). Receptor source: a man aged 35 to 55 who had been exposed to COVID-19. CDR3s include the opening cysteine and the closing phenylalanine or tryptophan. A D gene is named only where the DNA matches it firmly. Part of the rows lack a size; the others show once, few, many or a class for expanded clones.

D gene	J gene	clone size	V gene	CDR3 DNA	CDR3 protein
TRBD2	TRBJ2-7	NA	TRBV19	TGTGCCAGTAGTATCGCTCGGGAGGCGCGGGAGCAGTACTTC	CASSIAREAREQYF
NA	TRBJ1-6	NA	TRBV7-9	TGTGCCAGCAGCTTACGGAGGGGCGATAATTCACCCCTCCACTTT	CASSLRRGDNSPLHF
NA	TRBJ1-4	NA	TRBV24-1	TGTGCCACCAGTGATAGCCGGAGGGATGAAAAACTGTTTTTT	CATSDSRRDEKLFF
NA	TRBJ1-2	few	TRBV27	TGTGCCAGCAGTTTACAGGGATACGGCTACACCTTC	CASSLQGYGYTF
NA	TRBJ2-2	NA	TRBV18	TGTGCCAGCTCACCTACTCAGGGCACCGGGGAGCTGTTTTTT	CASSPTQGTGELFF
NA	TRBJ1-1	NA	TRBV29-1	TGCAGCGTTGAAGTCATCGGTATTAACACTGAAGCTTTCTTT	CSVEVIGINTEAFF
NA	TRBJ2-1	NA	TRBV7-3	TGTGCCAGCAGCCCTACCGGGACACCCTACAATGAGCAGTTCTTC	CASSPTGTPYNEQFF
TRBD2	TRBJ2-1	NA	TRBV18	TGTGCCAGCTCACCACGGCTAGCGGGAGACAATGAGCAGTTCTTC	CASSPRLAGDNEQFF
TRBD2	TRBJ2-1	NA	TRBV7-8	TGTGCCAGCAGCTATAGCGGGGTGTCCTACAATGAGCAGTTCTTC	CASSYSGVSYNEQFF
TRBD1	TRBJ1-3	NA	TRBV11-2	TGTGCCAGCAGCTCGGGGACAGCCCGGGGTGGAAACACCATATATTTT	CASSSGTARGGNTIYF
TRBD1	TRBJ1-5	NA	TRBV29-1	TGCAGCGTTGGCAGGGGGTCCGATCAGCCCCAGCATTTT	CSVGRGSDQPQHF
TRBD2	TRBJ2-3	NA	TRBV29-1	TGCAGCGTTGACTCCCGTGGACTAGGGGAAAGGGATACGCAGTATTTT	CSVDSRGLGERDTQYF
NA	TRBJ2-7	few	TRBV7-9	TGTGCCAGCAGCTTCCAAAAGGACAGTACCTACGAGCAGTACTTC	CASSFQKDSTYEQYF
NA	TRBJ1-5	NA	TRBV10-3	TGTGCCATCAGTGAGTCAGGGACATCTAATCAGCCCCAGCATTTT	CAISESGTSNQPQHF
NA	TRBJ1-5	NA	TRBV27	TGTGCCAGCAGTTTGGGCCCGTTAGGTCAGCCCCAGCATTTT	CASSLGPLGQPQHF
TRBD1	TRBJ2-5	once	TRBV20-1	TGCAGTGCTAGTGACAGGGGTCGCATCGGGGAGACCCAGTACTTC	CSASDRGRIGETQYF
NA	TRBJ2-4	NA	TRBV7-9	TGTGCCAGCAGCCAGTCCCTAAGGTGGGGAGACATTCAGTACTTC	CASSQSLRWGDIQYF
NA	TRBJ1-1	NA	TRBV19	TGTGCCAGTAGTATAGAGGGGGCGGACACTGAAGCTTTCTTT	CASSIEGADTEAFF
NA	TRBJ1-2	NA	TRBV30	TGTGCCTGGAGTGAACAGGACTATGGCTACACCTTC	CAWSEQDYGYTF
TRBD1	TRBJ1-6	NA	TRBV4-1	TGCGCCAGCAGGCCGACAGGGGGTGGTTCACCCCTCCACTTT	CASRPTGGGSPLHF
NA	TRBJ1-1	once	TRBV18	TGTGCCAGCTCACTCGAGCGGGGGAGCACTGAAGCTTTCTTT	CASSLERGSTEAFF
NA	TRBJ2-7	NA	TRBV25-1	TGTGCCAGCAGGGCGACACAGGGTACAGGGACCTACGAGCAGTACTTC	CASRATQGTGTYEQYF
NA	TRBJ1-2	NA	TRBV6-5	TGTGCCAGCAGTTCTACTGGACAGCGAAGCTACACCTTC	CASSSTGQRSYTF
TRBD1	TRBJ2-7	NA	TRBV4-1	TGCGCCAGCAGCCAAGGAGGGGGCTCGGCCTACGAGCAGTACTTC	CASSQGGGSAYEQYF
TRBD2	TRBJ2-1	NA	TRBV9	TGTGCCAGCAGCGGCGCGGGAGGGTTTGAGCAGTTCTTC	CASSGAGGFEQFF
TRBD2	TRBJ2-7	NA	TRBV5-1	TGCGCCAGCAGCCGGACTAGCGGAGCCTACGAGCAGTACTTC	CASSRTSGAYEQYF
NA	TRBJ1-5	NA	TRBV6-5	TGTGCCAGCAGTTACTCACAGTCTCAGCCCCAGCATTTT	CASSYSQSQPQHF
TRBD2	TRBJ2-2	few	TRBV5-4	TGTGCCAGCAGCTTGGGACTAGCGGGACACACCGGGGAGCTGTTTTTT	CASSLGLAGHTGELFF
NA	TRBJ2-1	NA	TRBV19	TGTGCCAGTAGTATAGATACAGGGACTGAGCAGTTCTTC	CASSIDTGTEQFF
NA	TRBJ2-7	NA	TRBV3-1/TRBV3-2	TGTGCCAGCAGCCAAACACGTACCGAGCAGTACTTC	CASSQTRTEQYF
NA	TRBJ1-1	few	TRBV19	TGTGCCAGTAGTCGCCATCGGGCTGAAGCTTTCTTT	CASSRHRAEAFF
TRBD2	TRBJ2-6	once	TRBV2	TGTGCCATTCCCTCGCGGACTAGCGGGAGGGGTGGTGCCAACGTCCTGACTTTC	CAIPSRTSGRGGANVLTF
NA	TRBJ2-3	NA	TRBV5-1	TGCGCCAGCAGCCTGGACCGGAGCACAGATACGCAGTATTTT	CASSLDRSTDTQYF
TRBD1	TRBJ1-2	NA	TRBV5-6	TGTGCCAGCAGCTACTCCGACAGGGGCGGTGGCTACACCTTC	CASSYSDRGGGYTF
NA	TRBJ1-5	NA	TRBV27	TGTGCCAGCAGTTTATTTCAGGGTCAAGGTCAGCCCCAGCATTTT	CASSLFQGQGQPQHF
NA	TRBJ1-1	NA	TRBV5-1	TGCGCCAGCAGCTTGTCGGGACAATCAAACACTGAAGCTTTCTTT	CASSLSGQSNTEAFF
NA	TRBJ2-2	NA	TRBV18	TGTGCCAGCTCACCACGGCGGACGGACTTAACCGGGGAGCTGTTTTTT	CASSPRRTDLTGELFF
TRBD1	TRBJ1-2	NA	TRBV7-3	TGTGCCAGCAGCTTAACCCCGGGACAGGGACTCTATGGCTACACCTTC	CASSLTPGQGLYGYTF
NA	TRBJ1-6	once	TRBV6-4	TGTGCCAGCAGTGTACAGGGCCTGGGCTCCTATAATTCACCCCTCCACTTT	CASSVQGLGSYNSPLHF
TRBD1	TRBJ2-5	once	TRBV27	TGTGCCAGCAGTCCCGGGACAGTCGCCTTAGGGACCCAGTACTTC	CASSPGTVALGTQYF
NA	TRBJ1-5	NA	TRBV30	TGTGCCTGGAGGGGGGGGGCAGGGCAGCCCCAGCATTTT	CAWRGGAGQPQHF
NA	TRBJ1-2	NA	TRBV9	TGTGCCAGCAGCGTAGGCTGGCAGCGAATGATCACGTCTGAGGGCTACACCTTC	CASSVGWQRMITSEGYTF
TRBD1	TRBJ1-2	NA	TRBV12-5	TGTGCTAGTGGTACGACAGGGGGCTATGGCTACACCTTC	CASGTTGGYGYTF
NA	TRBJ2-1	NA	TRBV7-2	TGTGCCAGCTCTCGGGTGGTGGGGGGAAATGAGCAGTTCTTC	CASSRVVGGNEQFF
NA	TRBJ2-3	once	TRBV5-4	TGTGCCAGCAGCTTGTTTCTAGTTTCGGATACGCAGTATTTT	CASSLFLVSDTQYF